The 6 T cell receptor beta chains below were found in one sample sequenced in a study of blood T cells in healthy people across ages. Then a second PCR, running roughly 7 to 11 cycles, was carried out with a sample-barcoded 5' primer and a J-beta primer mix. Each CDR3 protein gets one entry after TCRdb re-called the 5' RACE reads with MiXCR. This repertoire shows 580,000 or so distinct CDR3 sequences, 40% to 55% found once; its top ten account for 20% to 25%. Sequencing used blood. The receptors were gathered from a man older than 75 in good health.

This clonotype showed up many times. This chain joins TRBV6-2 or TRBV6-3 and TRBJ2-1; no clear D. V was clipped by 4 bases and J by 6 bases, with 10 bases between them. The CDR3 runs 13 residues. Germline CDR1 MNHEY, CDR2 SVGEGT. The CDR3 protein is CASSFHPSNEQFF. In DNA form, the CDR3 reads TGTGCCAGCAGTTTCCACCCTAGCAATGAGCAGTTCTTC.

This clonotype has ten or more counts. CDR3 protein: CASSPEPGRVVDTQYF. The DNA for the CDR3 is TGTGCCAGCAGCCCGGAACCGGGACGGGTTGTGGATACGCAGTATTTT. The rearrangement links TRBV7-3 to TRBJ2-3; the D gene could be TRBD1 or TRBD2 (5 bases each). The ends were cut back, 5 bases at V and 6 bases at J, with 21 bases in the middle. This CDR3 has 16 amino acids. Germline assignment: CDR1 SGHTA and CDR2 FQGTGA.

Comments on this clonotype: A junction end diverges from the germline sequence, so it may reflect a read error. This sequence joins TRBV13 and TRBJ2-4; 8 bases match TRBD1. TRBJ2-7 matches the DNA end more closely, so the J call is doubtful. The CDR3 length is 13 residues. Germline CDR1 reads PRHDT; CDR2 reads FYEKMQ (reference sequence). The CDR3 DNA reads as TGTGTCAGCAGCCTCGGACAGGGCTACGAGCAGTACTTC. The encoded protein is CVSSLGQGYEQYF.

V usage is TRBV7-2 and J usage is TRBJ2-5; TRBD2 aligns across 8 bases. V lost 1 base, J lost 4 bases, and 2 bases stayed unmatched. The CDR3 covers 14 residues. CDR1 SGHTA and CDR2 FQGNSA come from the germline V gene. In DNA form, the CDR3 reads TGTGCCAGCAGCTTAGGGGGGACTAGAGAGACCCAGTACTTC. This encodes CASSLGGTRETQYF.

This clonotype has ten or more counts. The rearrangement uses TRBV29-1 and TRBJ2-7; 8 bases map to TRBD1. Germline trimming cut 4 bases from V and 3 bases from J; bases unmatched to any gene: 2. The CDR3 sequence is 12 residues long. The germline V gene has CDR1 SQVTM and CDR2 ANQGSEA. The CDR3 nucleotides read TGCAGCGTTGCTACAGGGGGCTACGAGCAGTACTTC. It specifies CSVATGGYEQYF.

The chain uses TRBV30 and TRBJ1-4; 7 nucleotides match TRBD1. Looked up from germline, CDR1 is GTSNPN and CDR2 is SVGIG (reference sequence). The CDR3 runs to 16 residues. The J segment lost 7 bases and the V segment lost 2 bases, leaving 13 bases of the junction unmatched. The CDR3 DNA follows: TGTGCCTGGAGTAAGGGGCGGAGGGGGCAAGTTGAAAAACTGTTTTTT. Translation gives CAWSKGRRGQVEKLFF.